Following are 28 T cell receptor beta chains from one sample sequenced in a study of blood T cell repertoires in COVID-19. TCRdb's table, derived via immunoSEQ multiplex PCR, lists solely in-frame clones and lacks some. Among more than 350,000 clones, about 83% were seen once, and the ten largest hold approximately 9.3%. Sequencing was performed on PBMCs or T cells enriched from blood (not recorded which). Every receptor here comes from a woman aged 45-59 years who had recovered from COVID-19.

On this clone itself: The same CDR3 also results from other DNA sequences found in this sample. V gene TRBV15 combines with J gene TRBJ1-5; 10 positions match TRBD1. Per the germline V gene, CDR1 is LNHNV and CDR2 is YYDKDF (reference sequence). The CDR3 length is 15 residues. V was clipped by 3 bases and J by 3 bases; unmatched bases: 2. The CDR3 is CATSRDRGSNQPQHF. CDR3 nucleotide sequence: TGTGCCACCAGCAGGGACAGGGGGTCCAATCAGCCCCAGCATTTT.

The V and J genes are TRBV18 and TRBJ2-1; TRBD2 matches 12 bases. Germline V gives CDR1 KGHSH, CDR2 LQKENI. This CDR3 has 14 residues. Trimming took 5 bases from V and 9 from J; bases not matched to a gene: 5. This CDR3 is CASSDLAGGIEQFF. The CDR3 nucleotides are TGTGCCAGCTCAGACCTAGCGGGGGGGATTGAGCAGTTCTTC.

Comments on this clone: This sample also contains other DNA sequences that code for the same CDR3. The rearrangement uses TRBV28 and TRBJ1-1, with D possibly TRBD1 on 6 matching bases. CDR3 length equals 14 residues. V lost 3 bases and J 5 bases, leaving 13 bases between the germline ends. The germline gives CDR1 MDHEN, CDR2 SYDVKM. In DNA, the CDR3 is TGTGCCAGCAGTTTGGCTGTAGGGGGAACTGAAGCTTTCTTT. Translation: CASSLAVGGTEAFF.

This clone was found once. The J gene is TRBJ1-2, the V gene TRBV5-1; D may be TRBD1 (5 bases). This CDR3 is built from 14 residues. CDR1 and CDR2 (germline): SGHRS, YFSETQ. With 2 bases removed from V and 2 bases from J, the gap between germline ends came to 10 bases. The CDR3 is CASSLTGTNYGYTF. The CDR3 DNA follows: TGCGCCAGCAGCTTAACAGGAACGAACTATGGCTACACCTTC.

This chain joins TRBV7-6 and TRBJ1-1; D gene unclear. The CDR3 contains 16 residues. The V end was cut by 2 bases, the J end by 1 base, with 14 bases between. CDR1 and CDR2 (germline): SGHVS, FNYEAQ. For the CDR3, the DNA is TGTGCCAGCAGCTTAAACACAGCCGAAACGAACACTGAAGCTTTCTTT. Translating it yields CASSLNTAETNTEAFF.

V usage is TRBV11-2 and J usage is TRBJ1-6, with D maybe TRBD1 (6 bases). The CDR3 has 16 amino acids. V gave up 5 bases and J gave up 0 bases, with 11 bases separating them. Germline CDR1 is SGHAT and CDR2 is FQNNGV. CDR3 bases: TGTGCCAGCAGCGCGGGGGGCAGCTCCTATAATTCACCCCTCCACTTT. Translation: CASSAGGSSYNSPLHF.

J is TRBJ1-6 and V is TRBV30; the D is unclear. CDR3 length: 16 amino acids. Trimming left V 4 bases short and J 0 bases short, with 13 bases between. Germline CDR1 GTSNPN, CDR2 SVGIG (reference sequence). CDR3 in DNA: TGTGCCTGGATGGTCAGTAGGAGCTCCTATAATTCACCCCTCCACTTT. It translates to CAWMVSRSSYNSPLHF.

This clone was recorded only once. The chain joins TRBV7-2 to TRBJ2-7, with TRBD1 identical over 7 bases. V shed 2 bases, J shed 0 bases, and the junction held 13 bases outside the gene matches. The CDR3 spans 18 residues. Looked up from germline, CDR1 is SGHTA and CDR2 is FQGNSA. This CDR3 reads CASSLTFDWTGSSYEQYF. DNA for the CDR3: TGTGCCAGCAGCTTAACCTTTGATTGGACAGGTAGCTCCTACGAGCAGTACTTC.

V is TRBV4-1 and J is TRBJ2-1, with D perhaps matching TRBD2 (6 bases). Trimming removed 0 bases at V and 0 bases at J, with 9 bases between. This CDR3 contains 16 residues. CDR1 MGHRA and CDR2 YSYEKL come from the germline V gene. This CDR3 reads CASSQDTGLSYNEQFF. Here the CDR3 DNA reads TGCGCCAGCAGCCAAGATACGGGACTCTCCTACAATGAGCAGTTCTTC.

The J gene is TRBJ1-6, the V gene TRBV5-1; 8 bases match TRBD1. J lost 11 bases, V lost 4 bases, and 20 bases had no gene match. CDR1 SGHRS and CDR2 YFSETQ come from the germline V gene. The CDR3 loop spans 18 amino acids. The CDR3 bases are TGCGCCAGCAGCGCGGGACAGGCTCCTCGCGTTCCGCCTACACCCCTCCACTTT. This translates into CASSAGQAPRVPPTPLHF. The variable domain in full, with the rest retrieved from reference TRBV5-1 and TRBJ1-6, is KAGVTQTPRYLIKTRGQQVTLSCSPISGHRSVSWYQQTPGQGLQFLFEYFSETQRNKGNFPGRFSGRQFSNSRSEMNVSTLELGDSALYLCASSAGQAPRVPPTPLHFGNGTRLTVT.

CDR3 residues: CASSLERDQPQHF. The DNA of the CDR3 is TGTGCCAGCAGTTTGGAGCGAGATCAGCCCCAGCATTTT. The J gene is TRBJ1-5, the V gene TRBV12-3 or TRBV12-4; D not resolved. The CDR3 totals 13 residues. V was clipped by 3 bases and J by 5 bases, with 8 bases between them.

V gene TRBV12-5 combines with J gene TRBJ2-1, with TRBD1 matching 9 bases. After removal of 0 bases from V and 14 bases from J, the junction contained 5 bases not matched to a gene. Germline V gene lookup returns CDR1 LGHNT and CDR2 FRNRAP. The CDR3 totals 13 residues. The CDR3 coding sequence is TGTGCTAGTGGTTTGGTCCGGGACAGGGTGGAGTTCTTC. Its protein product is CASGLVRDRVEFF.

The CDR3 DNA sequence: TGTGCCAGCAGCCAAGATCCCGGGATGGGCACAGATACGCAGTATTTT. Protein sequence: CASSQDPGMGTDTQYF. J is TRBJ2-3 and V is TRBV4-2; D might be TRBD2 (5 bases). Germline lookup yields CDR1 LGHNA and CDR2 YNFKEQ. With 0 bases removed from V and 1 base from J, the gap between germline ends came to 11 bases. This CDR3 comprises 16 residues.

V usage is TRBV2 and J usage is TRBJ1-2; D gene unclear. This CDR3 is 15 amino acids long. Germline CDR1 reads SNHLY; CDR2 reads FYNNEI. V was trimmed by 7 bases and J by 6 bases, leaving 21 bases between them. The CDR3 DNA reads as TGTGCCAGCAACTTTCCGAGGGTAGAGGTGGATGGCTACACCTTC. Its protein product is CASNFPRVEVDGYTF.

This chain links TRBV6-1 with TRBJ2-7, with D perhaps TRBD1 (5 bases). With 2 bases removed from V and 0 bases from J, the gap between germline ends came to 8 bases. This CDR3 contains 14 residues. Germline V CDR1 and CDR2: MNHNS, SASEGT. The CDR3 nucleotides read TGTGCCAGCAGTGAACCAGGGAACTCCTACGAGCAGTACTTC. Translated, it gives CASSEPGNSYEQYF.

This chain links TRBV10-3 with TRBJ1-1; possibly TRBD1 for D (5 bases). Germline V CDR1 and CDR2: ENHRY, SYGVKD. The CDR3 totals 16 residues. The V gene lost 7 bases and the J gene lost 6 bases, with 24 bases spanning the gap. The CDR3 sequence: CAIKPVLGGLSAEAFF. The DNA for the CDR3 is TGTGCCATCAAACCCGTATTGGGGGGTTTGAGCGCTGAAGCTTTCTTT.

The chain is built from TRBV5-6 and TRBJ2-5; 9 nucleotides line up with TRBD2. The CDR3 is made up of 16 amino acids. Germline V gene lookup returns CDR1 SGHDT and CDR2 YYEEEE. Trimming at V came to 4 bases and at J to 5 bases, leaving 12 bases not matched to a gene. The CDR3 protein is CASSNVEAGGPETQYF. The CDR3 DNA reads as TGTGCCAGCAGCAACGTGGAGGCGGGGGGGCCGGAGACCCAGTACTTC.

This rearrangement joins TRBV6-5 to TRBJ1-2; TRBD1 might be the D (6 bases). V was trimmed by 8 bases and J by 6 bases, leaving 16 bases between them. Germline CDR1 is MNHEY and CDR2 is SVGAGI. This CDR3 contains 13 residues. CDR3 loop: CASRQEKYDGYTF. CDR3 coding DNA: TGTGCCAGCCGACAGGAAAAGTACGATGGCTACACCTTC.

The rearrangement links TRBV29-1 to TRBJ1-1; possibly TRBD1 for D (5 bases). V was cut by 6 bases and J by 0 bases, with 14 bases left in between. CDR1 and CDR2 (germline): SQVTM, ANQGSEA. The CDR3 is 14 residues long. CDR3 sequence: CSVPGGGLNTEAFF. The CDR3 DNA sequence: TGCAGCGTCCCCGGGGGAGGGCTGAACACTGAAGCTTTCTTT. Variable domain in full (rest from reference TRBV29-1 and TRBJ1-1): SAVISQKPSRDICQRGTSLTIQCQVDSQVTMMFWYRQQPGQSLTLIATANQGSEATYESGFVIDKFPISRPNLTFSTLTVSNMSPEDSSIYLCSVPGGGLNTEAFFGQGTRLTVV.

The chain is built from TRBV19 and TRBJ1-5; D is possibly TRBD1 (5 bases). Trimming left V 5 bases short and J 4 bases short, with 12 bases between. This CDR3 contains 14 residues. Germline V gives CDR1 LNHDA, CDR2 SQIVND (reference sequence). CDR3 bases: TGTGCCAGTAGTGATCCGACAGAAAATCAGCCCCAGCATTTT. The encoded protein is CASSDPTENQPQHF.

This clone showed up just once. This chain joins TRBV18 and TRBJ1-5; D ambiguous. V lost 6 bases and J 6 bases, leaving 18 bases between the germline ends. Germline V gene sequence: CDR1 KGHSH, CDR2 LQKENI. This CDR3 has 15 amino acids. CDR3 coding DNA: TGTGCCAGCTCGCTGGACTCCAACAAGGCTCAGCCCCAGCATTTT. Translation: CASSLDSNKAQPQHF.

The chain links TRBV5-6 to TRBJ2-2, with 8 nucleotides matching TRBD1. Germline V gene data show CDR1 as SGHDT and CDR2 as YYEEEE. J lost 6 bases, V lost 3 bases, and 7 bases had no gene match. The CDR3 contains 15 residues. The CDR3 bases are TGTGCCAGCAGCTCAGGGACAGGAGACCCCGGGGAGCTGTTTTTT. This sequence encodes CASSSGTGDPGELFF.

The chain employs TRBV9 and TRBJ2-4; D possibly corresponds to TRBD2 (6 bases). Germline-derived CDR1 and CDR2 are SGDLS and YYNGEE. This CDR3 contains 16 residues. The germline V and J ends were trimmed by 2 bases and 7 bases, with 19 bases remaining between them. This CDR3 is CASSVGAGVGNNIQYF. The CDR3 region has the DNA TGTGCCAGCAGCGTTGGAGCGGGCGTCGGGAACAACATTCAGTACTTC.

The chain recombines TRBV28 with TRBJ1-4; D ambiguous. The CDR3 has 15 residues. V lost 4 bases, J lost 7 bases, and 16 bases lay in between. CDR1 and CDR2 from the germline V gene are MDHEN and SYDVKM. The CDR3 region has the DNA TGTGCCAGCAGTTCGGCCCCTCAGCGGCGTGAAAAACTGTTTTTT. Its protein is CASSSAPQRREKLFF.

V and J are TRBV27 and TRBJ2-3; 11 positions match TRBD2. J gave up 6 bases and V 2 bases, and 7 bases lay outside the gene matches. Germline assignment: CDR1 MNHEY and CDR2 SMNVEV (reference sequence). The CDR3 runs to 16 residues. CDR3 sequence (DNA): TGTGCCAGCAGTTTAATGGCTAGCGGGGGGATTGATACGCAGTATTTT. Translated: CASSLMASGGIDTQYF.

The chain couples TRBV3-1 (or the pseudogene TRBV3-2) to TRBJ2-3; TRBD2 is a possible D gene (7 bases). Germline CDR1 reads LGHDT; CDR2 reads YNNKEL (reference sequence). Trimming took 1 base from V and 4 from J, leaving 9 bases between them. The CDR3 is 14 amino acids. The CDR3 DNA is TGTGCCAGCAGCCAAGGGGGGGGCGCAGATACGCAGTATTTT. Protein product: CASSQGGGADTQYF.

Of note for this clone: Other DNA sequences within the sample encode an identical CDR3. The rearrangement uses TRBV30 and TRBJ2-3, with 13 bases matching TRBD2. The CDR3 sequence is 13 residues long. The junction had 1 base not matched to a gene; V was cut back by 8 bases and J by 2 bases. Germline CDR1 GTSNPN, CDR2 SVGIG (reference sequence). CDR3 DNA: TGTGCCGGGACTAGCGGGAACACAGATACGCAGTATTTT. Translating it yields CAGTSGNTDTQYF.

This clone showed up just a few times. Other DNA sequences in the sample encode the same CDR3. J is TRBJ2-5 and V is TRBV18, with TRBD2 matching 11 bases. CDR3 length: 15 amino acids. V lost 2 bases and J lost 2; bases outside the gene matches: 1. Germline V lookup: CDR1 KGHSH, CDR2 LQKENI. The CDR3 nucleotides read TGTGCCAGCTCACCAGCTAGCGGGGGGCAAGAGACCCAGTACTTC. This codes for CASSPASGGQETQYF.